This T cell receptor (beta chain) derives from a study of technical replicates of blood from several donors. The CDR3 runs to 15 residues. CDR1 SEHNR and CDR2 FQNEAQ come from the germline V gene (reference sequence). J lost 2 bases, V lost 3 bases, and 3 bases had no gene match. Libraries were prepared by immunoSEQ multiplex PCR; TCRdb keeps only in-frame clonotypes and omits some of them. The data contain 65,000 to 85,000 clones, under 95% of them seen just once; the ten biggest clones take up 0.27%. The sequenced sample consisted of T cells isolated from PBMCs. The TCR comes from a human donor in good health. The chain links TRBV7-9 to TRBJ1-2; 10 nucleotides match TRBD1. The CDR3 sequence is CASSFSGQGNYGYTF. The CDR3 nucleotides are TGTGCCAGCAGCTTCTCGGGACAGGGGAACTATGGCTACACCTTC.